A single sample gave rise to the 11 T cell receptor beta chains below, sequenced in a study of blood T cell repertoires in COVID-19. TCRdb's table, derived via immunoSEQ multiplex PCR, lists solely in-frame clones and lacks some. The table includes 25,000 to 35,000 clones, roughly nine tenths detected once. Sequencing was performed on peripheral blood. The receptors come from an elderly man with acute or convalescent COVID-19.

The chain combines TRBV5-6 with TRBJ1-4, with 9 bases matching TRBD1. There are 14 residues in the CDR3. Germline CDR1 is SGHDT and CDR2 is YYEEEE. V shed 5 bases and J 7 bases; nucleotides not matched to a gene: 6. CDR3 in DNA: TGTGCCAGCAGTCGGACAGGGGAAAGTGAAAAACTGTTTTTT. It is translated as CASSRTGESEKLFF.

The J gene is TRBJ2-6, the V gene TRBV5-1; 9 nucleotides agree with TRBD1. V lost 4 bases and J lost 3; bases outside the gene matches: 8. Germline values: CDR1 SGHRS, CDR2 YFSETQ. The CDR3 runs to 17 residues. The CDR3 region is CASSKLTGGGGANVLTF. In DNA form, the CDR3 reads TGCGCCAGCAGCAAACTTACAGGGGGCGGTGGGGCCAACGTCCTGACTTTC.

The chain joins TRBV3-1 (or the pseudogene TRBV3-2) to TRBJ1-6, with D uncertain. The CDR3 extends over 13 amino acids. Germline lookup yields CDR1 LGHDT and CDR2 YNNKEL (reference sequence). V was trimmed by 8 bases and J by 3 bases, leaving 8 bases between them. CDR3 in amino acids: CASSEGYNSPLHF. CDR3 sequence (DNA): TGTGCCAGCTCAGAGGGCTATAATTCACCCCTCCACTTT.

This clone has a single count. The rearrangement uses TRBV19 and TRBJ2-5; a possible D gene is TRBD2 (5 bases). The germline gives CDR1 LNHDA, CDR2 SQIVND (reference sequence). This CDR3 contains 13 residues. The V end lost 3 bases, the J end lost 7 bases, and 12 bases lay between the germline ends. The CDR3 region is CASSIGEFRTQYF. DNA of the CDR3: TGTGCCAGTAGTATTGGGGAGTTTCGGACCCAGTACTTC.

V and J are TRBV10-2 and TRBJ1-5; 9 positions agree with TRBD1. The length of the CDR3 is 19 residues. The germline V gene has CDR1 WSHSY and CDR2 SAAADI. With 4 bases clipped from V and 0 bases from J, the junction kept 13 bases outside the gene matches. CDR3 region: CASSGIPGQGLYSNQPQHF. Here the CDR3 DNA reads TGCGCCAGCAGTGGAATTCCGGGACAGGGCTTATATAGCAATCAGCCCCAGCATTTT.

The chain combines TRBV28 with TRBJ1-1; maybe TRBD1 (5 bases). The germline CDR1 and CDR2 sequences are MDHEN and SYDVKM. V lost 2 bases to trimming and J lost 8 bases, with 9 bases between them. The CDR3 has 12 residues. The CDR3 DNA sequence: TGTGCCAGCAGTTTACAGACAGTCGAAGCTTTCTTT. As protein: CASSLQTVEAFF.

This chain connects TRBV9 to TRBJ1-4; 9 positions match TRBD1. The germline V gene encodes CDR1 SGDLS and CDR2 YYNGEE. The CDR3 has 15 amino acids. V was clipped by 4 bases and J by 8 bases; unmatched bases: 9. In DNA, the CDR3 is TGTGCCAGCAGCCCCCGGACAGGGGTAGGGGAAAAACTGTTTTTT. Residues: CASSPRTGVGEKLFF.

The chain is built from TRBV19 and TRBJ1-4; possibly TRBD1 for D (5 bases). V gave up 5 bases and J gave up 5 bases, with 15 bases separating them. Germline CDR1 and CDR2: LNHDA and SQIVND (reference sequence). The CDR3 covers 15 residues. In DNA, the CDR3 is TGTGCCAGTAGTTCCCCCCGGAGGGGAAATGAAAAACTGTTTTTT. Protein product: CASSSPRRGNEKLFF.

The chain couples TRBV6-5 to TRBJ1-3, with D uncertain. Germline V lookup: CDR1 MNHEY, CDR2 SVGAGI. This CDR3 comprises 13 residues. The ends were cut back, 5 bases at V and 4 bases at J, with 9 bases in the middle. The CDR3 DNA reads TGTGCCAGCAGTACAGATATAGGAAACACCATATATTTT. Amino acids: CASSTDIGNTIYF.

The chain is built from TRBV19 and TRBJ1-3, with D tentatively TRBD1 (6 bases). Germline V gene lookup returns CDR1 LNHDA and CDR2 SQIVND (reference sequence). The CDR3 has 17 residues. V lost 5 bases, J lost 0 bases, and 17 bases lay in between. CDR3 region: CASSVLMDRASGNTIYF. CDR3 coding DNA: TGTGCCAGTAGTGTCCTAATGGACAGAGCCTCTGGAAACACCATATATTTT.

This chain uses TRBV6-2 or TRBV6-3 with TRBJ1-1, with a tentative D call TRBD1 (5 bases). The CDR3 is 15 amino acids. V lost 2 bases and J lost 1, with 11 bases in between. The germline gives CDR1 MNHEY, CDR2 SVGEGT. CDR3 bases: TGTGCCAGCAGTTACCATCCGACAGAGAACACTGAAGCTTTCTTT. Its protein is CASSYHPTENTEAFF.